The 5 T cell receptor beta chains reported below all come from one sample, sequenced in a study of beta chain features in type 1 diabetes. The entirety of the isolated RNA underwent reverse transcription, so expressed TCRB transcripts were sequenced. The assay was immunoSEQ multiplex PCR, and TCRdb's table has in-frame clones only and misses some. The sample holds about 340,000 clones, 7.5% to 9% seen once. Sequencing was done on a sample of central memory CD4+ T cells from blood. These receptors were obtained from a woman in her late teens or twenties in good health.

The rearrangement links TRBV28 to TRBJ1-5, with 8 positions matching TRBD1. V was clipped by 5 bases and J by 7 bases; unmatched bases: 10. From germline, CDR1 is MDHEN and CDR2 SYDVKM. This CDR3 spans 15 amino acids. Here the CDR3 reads CASSPPGQAGQPQHF. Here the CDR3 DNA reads TGTGCCAGCAGTCCCCCGGGACAGGCAGGGCAGCCCCAGCATTTT.

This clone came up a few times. This chain's CDR3 is CASSLGAGNEQYF. The CDR3, as DNA: TGTGCCAGCAGCTTAGGGGCCGGGAACGAGCAGTACTTC. The chain carries TRBV7-9 and TRBJ2-7; possible D gene TRBD2, 5 bases. Trimming pared 1 base from V and 5 bases from J, leaving 9 bases between. Germline V gene data show CDR1 as SEHNR and CDR2 as FQNEAQ (reference sequence). The CDR3 length is 13 residues.

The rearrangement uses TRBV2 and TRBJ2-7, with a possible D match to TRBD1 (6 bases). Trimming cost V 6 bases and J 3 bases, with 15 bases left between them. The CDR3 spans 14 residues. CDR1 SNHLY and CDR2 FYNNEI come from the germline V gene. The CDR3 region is CASRRPGASYEQYF. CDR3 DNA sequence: TGTGCCAGCAGGAGGCCAGGGGCAAGCTACGAGCAGTACTTC.

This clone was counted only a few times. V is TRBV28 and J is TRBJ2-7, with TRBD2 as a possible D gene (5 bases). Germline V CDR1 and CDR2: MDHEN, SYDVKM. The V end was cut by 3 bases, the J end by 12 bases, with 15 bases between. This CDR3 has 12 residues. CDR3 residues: CASSLDSLVVYF. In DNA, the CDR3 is TGTGCCAGCAGTTTGGACTCACTCGTTGTGTACTTC.

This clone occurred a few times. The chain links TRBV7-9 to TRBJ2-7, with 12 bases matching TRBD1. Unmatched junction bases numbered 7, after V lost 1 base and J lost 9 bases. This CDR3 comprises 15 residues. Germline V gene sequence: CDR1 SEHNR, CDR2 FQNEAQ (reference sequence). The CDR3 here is CASSLGGTGGAAQYF. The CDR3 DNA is TGTGCCAGCAGCTTAGGAGGGACAGGGGGCGCAGCGCAGTACTTC.